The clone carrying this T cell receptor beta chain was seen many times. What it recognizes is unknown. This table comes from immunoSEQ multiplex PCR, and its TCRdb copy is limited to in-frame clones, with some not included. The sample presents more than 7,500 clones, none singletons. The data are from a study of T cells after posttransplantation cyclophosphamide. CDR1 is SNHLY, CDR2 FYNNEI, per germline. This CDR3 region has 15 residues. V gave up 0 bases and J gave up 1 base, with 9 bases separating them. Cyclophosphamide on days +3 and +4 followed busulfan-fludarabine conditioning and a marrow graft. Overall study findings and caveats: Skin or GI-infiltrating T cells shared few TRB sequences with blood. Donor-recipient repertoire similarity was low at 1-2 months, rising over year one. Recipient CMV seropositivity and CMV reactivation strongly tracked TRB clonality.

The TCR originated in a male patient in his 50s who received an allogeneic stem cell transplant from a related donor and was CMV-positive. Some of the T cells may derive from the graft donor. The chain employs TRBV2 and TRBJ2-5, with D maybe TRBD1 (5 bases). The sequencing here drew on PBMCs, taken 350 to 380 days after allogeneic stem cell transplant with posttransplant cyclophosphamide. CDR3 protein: CASSEAGAAQETQYF. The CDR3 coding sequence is TGTGCCAGCAGTGAAGCAGGGGCAGCCCAAGAGACCCAGTACTTC. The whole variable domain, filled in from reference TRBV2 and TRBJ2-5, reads EPEVTQTPSHQVTQMGQEVILRCVPISNHLYFYWYRQILGQKVEFLVSFYNNEISEKSEIFDDQFSVERPDGSNFTLKIRSTKLEDSAMYFCASSEAGAAQETQYFGPGTRLLVL.